This T cell receptor beta chain was obtained from a study of type 1 regulatory T cells. Study overall: This in vitro CD4 product, T-allo10, is enriched for Tr1 cells and alloantigen-specific.

TCRdb re-derived calls from the reads in MiXCR, one entry per CDR3 protein. Of 90,000 to 100,000 distinct CDR3 sequences detected, 31% appear once; the ten largest clones hold 2.2%. CDR3 length: 13 residues. Germline trimming cut 6 bases from V and 5 bases from J; bases unmatched to any gene: 3. CDR1 DFQATT and CDR2 SNEGSKA come from the germline V gene (reference sequence). This TCR was sampled from a human donor in good health. J is TRBJ2-7 and V is TRBV20-1, with 14 bases aligning to TRBD2. The source material was CD4+ T cells, either the whole sample or a sorted fraction (not recorded which). In nucleotides, the CDR3 is TGCAGTGCCTGGGGACTAGCGGGAGACGAGCAGTACTTC. Protein: CSAWGLAGDEQYF.